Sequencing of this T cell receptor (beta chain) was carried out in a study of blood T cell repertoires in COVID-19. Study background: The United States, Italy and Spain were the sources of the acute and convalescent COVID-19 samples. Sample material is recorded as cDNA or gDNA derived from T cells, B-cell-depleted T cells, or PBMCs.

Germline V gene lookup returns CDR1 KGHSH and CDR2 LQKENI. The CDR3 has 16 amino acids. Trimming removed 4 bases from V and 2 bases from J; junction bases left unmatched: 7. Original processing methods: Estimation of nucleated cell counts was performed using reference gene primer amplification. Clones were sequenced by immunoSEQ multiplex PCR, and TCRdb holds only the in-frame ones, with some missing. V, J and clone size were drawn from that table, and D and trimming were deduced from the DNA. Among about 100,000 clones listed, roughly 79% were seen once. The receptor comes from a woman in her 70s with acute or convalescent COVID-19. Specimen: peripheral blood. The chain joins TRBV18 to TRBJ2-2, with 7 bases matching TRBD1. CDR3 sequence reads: CASSRLQGRNTGELFF. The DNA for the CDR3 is TGTGCCAGCTCACGGCTACAGGGGCGCAACACCGGGGAGCTGTTTTTT.